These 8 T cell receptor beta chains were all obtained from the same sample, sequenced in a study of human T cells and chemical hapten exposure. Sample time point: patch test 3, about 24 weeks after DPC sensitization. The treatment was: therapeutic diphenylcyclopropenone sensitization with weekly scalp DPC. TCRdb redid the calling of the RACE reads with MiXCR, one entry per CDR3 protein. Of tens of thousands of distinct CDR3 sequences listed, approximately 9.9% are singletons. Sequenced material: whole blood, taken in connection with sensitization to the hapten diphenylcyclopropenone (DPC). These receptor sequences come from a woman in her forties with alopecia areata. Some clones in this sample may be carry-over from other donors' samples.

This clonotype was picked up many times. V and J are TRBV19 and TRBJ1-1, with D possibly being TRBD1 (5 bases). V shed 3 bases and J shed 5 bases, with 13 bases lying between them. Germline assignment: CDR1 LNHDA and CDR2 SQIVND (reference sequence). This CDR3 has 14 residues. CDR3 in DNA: TGTGCCAGTAGTATGGGGGGGAGTCGGACTGAAGCTTTCTTT. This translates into CASSMGGSRTEAFF.

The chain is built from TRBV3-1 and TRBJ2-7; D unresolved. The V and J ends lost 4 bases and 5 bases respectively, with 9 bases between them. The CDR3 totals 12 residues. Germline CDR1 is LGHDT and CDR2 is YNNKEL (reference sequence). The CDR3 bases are TGTGCCAGCAGCCCTCAGGCCGACGAGCAGTACTTC. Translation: CASSPQADEQYF.

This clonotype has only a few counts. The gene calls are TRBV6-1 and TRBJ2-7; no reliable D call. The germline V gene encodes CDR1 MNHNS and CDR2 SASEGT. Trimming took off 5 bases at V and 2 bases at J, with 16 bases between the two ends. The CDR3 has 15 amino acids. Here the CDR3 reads CASSPRRHEPYEQYF. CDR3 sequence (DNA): TGTGCCAGCAGTCCTAGACGCCACGAGCCCTACGAGCAGTACTTC.

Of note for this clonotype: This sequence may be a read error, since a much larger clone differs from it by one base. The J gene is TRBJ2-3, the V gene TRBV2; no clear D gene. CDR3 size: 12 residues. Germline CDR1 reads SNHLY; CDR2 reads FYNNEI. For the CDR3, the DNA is TGTGCCAGCGGTGAAGCGCTCGTTACGCAGTATTTT. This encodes CASGEALVTQYF.

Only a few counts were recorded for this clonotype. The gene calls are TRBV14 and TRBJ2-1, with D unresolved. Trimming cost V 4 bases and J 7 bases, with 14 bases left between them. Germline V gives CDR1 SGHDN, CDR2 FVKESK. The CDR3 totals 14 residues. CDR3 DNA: TGTGCCAGCAGCCGATCCAAACCTACGAATGAGCAGTTCTTC. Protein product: CASSRSKPTNEQFF.

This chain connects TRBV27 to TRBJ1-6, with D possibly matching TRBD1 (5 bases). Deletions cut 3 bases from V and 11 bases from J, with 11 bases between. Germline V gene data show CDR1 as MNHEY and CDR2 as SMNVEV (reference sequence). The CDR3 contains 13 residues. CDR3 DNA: TGTGCCAGCAGTTTGAGGGGACGGGCACCCCTCCACTTT. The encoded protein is CASSLRGRAPLHF.

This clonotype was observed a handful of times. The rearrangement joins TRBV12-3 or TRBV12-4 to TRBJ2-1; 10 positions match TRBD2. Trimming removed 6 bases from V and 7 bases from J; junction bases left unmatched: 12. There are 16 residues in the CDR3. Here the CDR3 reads CASSISFSGGLNEQFF. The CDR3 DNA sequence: TGTGCCAGCAGCATTTCCTTTAGCGGGGGGCTTAATGAGCAGTTCTTC.

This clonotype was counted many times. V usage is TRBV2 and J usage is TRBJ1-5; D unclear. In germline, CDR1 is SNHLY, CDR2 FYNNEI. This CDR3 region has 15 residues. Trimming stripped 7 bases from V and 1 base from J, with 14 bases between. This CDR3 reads CASIRSASSNQPQHF. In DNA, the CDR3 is TGTGCCAGCATCAGAAGTGCCTCCAGCAATCAGCCCCAGCATTTT.